This T cell receptor beta chain was sequenced in a study of cytomegalovirus exposure and HLA in healthy donors. General study points: Within the data, a cluster of highly shared sequence variants was likely a sequencing artifact.

With regard to this clone: What it binds is not known.

The CDR3 is 13 amino acids. Trimming pared 1 base from V and 5 bases from J, leaving 6 bases between. Germline assignment: CDR1 SGHTA and CDR2 FQGNSA. In the PCR, 60 Vbeta and 13 Jbeta primers were used. The table came from immunoSEQ multiplex PCR; TCRdb's copy has only in-frame clones and leaves some out. The data show about 110,000 clones, with 70% to 80% seen just once and 3.5% to 4% held by the top ten. J is TRBJ2-1 and V is TRBV7-2; the D gene is possibly TRBD1 (6 bases). The sequencing input was PBMCs. The receptor was isolated from a man aged 55 to 70 in good health and CMV-seronegative. DNA of the CDR3: TGTGCCAGCAGCTTAGGGGGGCACAATGAGCAGTTCTTC. Translation: CASSLGGHNEQFF. The full variable domain, completed using reference TRBV7-2 and TRBJ2-1, is GAGVSQSPSNKVTEKGKDVELRCDPISGHTALYWYRQSLGQGLEFLIYFQGNSAPDKSGLPSDRFSAERTGGSVSTLTIQRTQQEDSAVYLCASSLGGHNEQFFGPGTRLTVL.